The present T cell receptor (beta chain) was sequenced within a study of cytomegalovirus exposure and HLA in healthy donors. Study at large: Per a later analysis, the roughly 670 first-cohort and about 120 validation repertoires shared one platform. Regarding the study as a whole: A few CMV-associated chains proved CMV antigen-specific in vitro. Subsequent analysis revealed that first-cohort TCR clusters tended to co-occur in the 90 to 150 validation repertoires.

Clones were read by immunoSEQ multiplex PCR, and TCRdb kept only the in-frame ones, dropping some. The table has about 120,000 clones, 70% to 90% seen once; the top ten hold around 1.9%. The CDR3 length is 17 residues. With V trimmed by 4 bases and J by 4 bases, 8 bases remained unmatched. Germline V gene sequence: CDR1 LNHDA, CDR2 SQIVND (reference sequence). These donors were members of the approximately 120-subject validation cohort, a group separate from the approximately 670-subject first cohort. For this clone: Its target is not known.

The clonotype was recovered from a woman aged 30 to 39 in good health and CMV-seronegative. The sample consisted of PBMCs. The rearrangement joins TRBV19 to TRBJ2-3; 13 bases fit TRBD2. This CDR3 is CASSTGLAGAVADTQYF. The CDR3 nucleotides read TGTGCCAGTAGTACCGGACTAGCGGGGGCGGTAGCAGATACGCAGTATTTT.